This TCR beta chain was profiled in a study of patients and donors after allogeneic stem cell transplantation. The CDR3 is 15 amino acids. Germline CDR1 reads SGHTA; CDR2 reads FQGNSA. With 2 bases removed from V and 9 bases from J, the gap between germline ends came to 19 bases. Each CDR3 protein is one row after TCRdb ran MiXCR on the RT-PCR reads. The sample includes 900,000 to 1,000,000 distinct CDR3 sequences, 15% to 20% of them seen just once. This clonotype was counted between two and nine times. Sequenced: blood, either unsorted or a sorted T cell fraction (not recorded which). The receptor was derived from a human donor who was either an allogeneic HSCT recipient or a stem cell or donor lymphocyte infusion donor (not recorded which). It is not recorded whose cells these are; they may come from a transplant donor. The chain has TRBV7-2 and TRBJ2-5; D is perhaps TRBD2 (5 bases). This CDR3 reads CASSLFIPDRGPQYF. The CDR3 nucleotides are TGTGCCAGCAGCTTATTCATCCCGGACCGAGGGCCCCAGTACTTC.